A selection of T cell receptor beta chains follows, all from one sample in a study of shared clonotypes between healthy human individuals. Assay: immunoSEQ multiplex PCR; the TCRdb copy retains only in-frame clones and omits some. This sample yields about 2.4 million clones, of which about 92% are seen a single time; 0.13% to 0.15% belongs to the top ten. The sample comprised naive CD4+ T cells sorted from blood. These receptors were collected from a man aged 18 to 29 in good health. CDR3s leave out the opening cysteine and the closing phenylalanine or tryptophan. Expanded clones are given a class, and other clones once, few, many or no size at all.

CDR3,size,V,J
ASSIGQGGGELF,.,TRBV19,TRBJ2-2
AISESNVNQPQH,.,TRBV10-3,TRBJ1-5
ASSLDLAGSLYEQY,.,TRBV11-2,TRBJ2-7
ASSDRTGLGTGELF,.,TRBV9,TRBJ2-2
ASSIVGGAYEQY,.,TRBV5-6,TRBJ2-7
ASSNVGSSYEQY,once,TRBV19,TRBJ2-7
ASSQAWGLQETQY,.,TRBV4-1,TRBJ2-5
ASHKGGQGKNIQY,.,TRBV19,TRBJ2-4
ASSRTLAESTDTQY,.,TRBV7-8,TRBJ2-3
ASSPEGHLLLQF,.,TRBV5-1,TRBJ2-1
ASRLAEDRFYEQY,.,TRBV12-2,TRBJ2-7
ASSPSGGSSQPQH,.,TRBV28,TRBJ1-5
ASSFYPLNTEAF,.,TRBV7-9,TRBJ1-1
ASSVSGTGTDTQY,.,TRBV9,TRBJ2-3
ASSLVGTGGPYNEQF,.,TRBV11-2,TRBJ2-1
ASSVAPVGEQF,.,TRBV2,TRBJ2-1
ASSVRAGWESNYGYT,.,TRBV9,TRBJ1-2
ASGDTTGQPQH,.,TRBV28,TRBJ1-5
ASSHGGFSYNEQF,.,TRBV4-2,TRBJ2-1
ASSLVRTFYEQY,.,TRBV11-2,TRBJ2-7
ASSTGTVRTGELF,.,TRBV5-8,TRBJ2-2
ASSQVSGQGAEKLF,.,TRBV4-2,TRBJ1-4
ASSSGQIRDTEAF,few,TRBV7-9,TRBJ1-1
ASSEIEGTGYT,.,TRBV6-1,TRBJ1-2
ASSPRLPEAF,.,TRBV7-2,TRBJ1-1
ASSTRQGIEAF,.,TRBV7-9,TRBJ1-1
ASSLPGQGYEQY,once,TRBV5-1,TRBJ2-7
ASRPSSGNIQY,.,TRBV14,TRBJ2-4
ASSPPSNTGELF,.,TRBV18,TRBJ2-2
ASSKLRNTEAF,once,TRBV11-2,TRBJ1-1